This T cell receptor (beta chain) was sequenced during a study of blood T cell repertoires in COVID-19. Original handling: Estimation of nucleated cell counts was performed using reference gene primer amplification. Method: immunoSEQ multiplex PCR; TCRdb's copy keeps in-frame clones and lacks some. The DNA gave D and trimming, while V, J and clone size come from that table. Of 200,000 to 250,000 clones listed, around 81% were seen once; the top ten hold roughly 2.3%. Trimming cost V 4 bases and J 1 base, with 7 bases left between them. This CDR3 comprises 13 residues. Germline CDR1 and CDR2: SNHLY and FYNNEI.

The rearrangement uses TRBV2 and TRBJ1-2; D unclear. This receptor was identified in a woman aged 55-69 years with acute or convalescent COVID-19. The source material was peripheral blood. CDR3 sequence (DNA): TGTGCCAGCAGTGGAGAGATTAACTATGGCTACACCTTC. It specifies CASSGEINYGYTF.